This TCR beta chain was identified during a study of T-cell reconstitution after alpha-beta-depleted transplantation in children. Study conclusions and caveats: There were reportedly several hundred expanded graft clones from which alpha-beta T cells came about two months after transplant.

TCRbeta library construction was performed incorporating unique molecular identifiers. TCRdb itself ran the PCR reads through MiXCR, one entry per CDR3 protein. The data contain fewer than 250,000 distinct CDR3 sequences, around 7.5% of them singletons. The V and J ends lost 4 bases and 0 bases, in that order; junction bases with no gene match: 8. The length of the CDR3 is 17 residues. Per germline, CDR1 SGHRS and CDR2 YFSETQ. With respect to this clonotype: As yet, its antigen is unknown.

The sequence was obtained from a male patient under 18 who had a stem cell transplant for acute lymphoblastic leukemia, so the T cells may come from the graft donor. The J gene is TRBJ2-1, the V gene TRBV5-1; 9 bases are shared with TRBD1. The sample consisted of PBMCs, mostly from graft donor cells, taken 180 days after TCRalphabeta/CD19-depleted stem cell transplant. CDR3 in amino acids: CASSGPLTGGSYNEQFF. CDR3 in DNA: TGCGCCAGCAGCGGGCCCCTGACAGGGGGCTCCTACAATGAGCAGTTCTTC.